This T cell receptor beta chain was documented in a study of human T cells and chemical hapten exposure. Study-wide context: Diphenylcyclopropenone was applied weekly to patients' scalps across the approximately 25-week study. Recorded diagnoses among the mostly female patients were alopecia areata, totalis or universalis. Each patch test put 0.01% DPC on the upper back, and results were read at 6 days. Findings of the study overall: DPC sensitization produced no change in TCRs with frequency above 1 in 1000.

With 8 bases clipped from V and 1 base from J, the junction kept 6 bases outside the gene matches. Germline values: CDR1 SQVTM, CDR2 ANQGSEA. CDR3 length: 13 amino acids. With regard to this clonotype: What it binds is not known.

Time point of the sample: pre-sensitization, week 0. Treatment: therapeutic diphenylcyclopropenone sensitization with weekly scalp DPC. One entry per CDR3 protein, called by TCRdb with MiXCR from the RACE reads. In the table there are more than 300,000 distinct CDR3 sequences, approximately 5.1% of which are singletons. The TCR was taken from a woman between 50 and 59 years old with alopecia areata. Some clones in this sample may be carry-over from other donors' samples. This chain uses TRBV29-1 with TRBJ2-3, with 7 bases aligning to TRBD1. Sequencing was performed on whole blood, taken in connection with sensitization to the hapten diphenylcyclopropenone (DPC). The CDR3 protein is CSTRQGGTDTQYF. For the CDR3, the DNA is TGCAGCACCAGACAGGGCGGCACAGATACGCAGTATTTT.